Sequencing of this T cell receptor (beta chain) was carried out in a study of blood T cell repertoires in COVID-19. Study-level information: Sources were T cells, B-cell-depleted T cells, or PBMCs; the material itself was cDNA or gDNA.

The method was immunoSEQ multiplex PCR; TCRdb's version includes in-frame clones alone and lacks a portion of them. The sample holds 190,000 or so clones, approximately 80% seen once. Participants were aged roughly 18 to 90 years from approximately 23 US areas. The CDR3 has 12 residues. Deletions cut 7 bases from V and 3 bases from J, with 7 bases between. Germline assignment: CDR1 SGDLS and CDR2 YYNGEE. This sequence originates from a middle-aged man who had recovered from COVID-19. The chain has TRBV9 and TRBJ2-2, with D maybe TRBD2 (6 bases). Sequencing was carried out using PBMCs or T cells enriched from blood (not recorded which). The CDR3 is CASGEDTGELFF. As DNA, the CDR3 is TGTGCCAGCGGGGAGGACACCGGGGAGCTGTTTTTT.